Below are 13 T cell receptor beta chains sequenced from a single sample in a study of response to subunit inactivated influenza vaccine. In TCRdb, the RT-PCR reads were re-called with MiXCR into one record per CDR3 protein. The sample has 650,000 to 800,000 distinct CDR3 sequences, approximately 13% seen once. The sequencing here drew on PBMCs from blood, taken about 14 days before vaccination. These receptors all come from a man in his fifties who received an inactivated influenza vaccine.

This clonotype was recorded a few times. The gene calls are TRBV28 and TRBJ1-6; TRBD1 agrees at 7 bases. The germline V gene encodes CDR1 MDHEN and CDR2 SYDVKM. This CDR3 is built from 15 residues. V was clipped by 4 bases and J by 7 bases; unmatched bases: 7. The DNA for the CDR3 is TGTGCCAGCAGTTCACGCCGGGACAGAAATTCACCCCTCCACTTT. Residues: CASSSRRDRNSPLHF. Filled out from reference TRBV28 and TRBJ1-6, the complete variable domain reads DVKVTQSSRYLVKRTGEKVFLECVQDMDHENMFWYRQDPGLGLRLIYFSYDVKMKEKGDIPEGYSVSREKKERFSLILESASTNQTSMYLCASSSRRDRNSPLHFGNGTRLTVT.

This clonotype has a count of ten or more. CDR3 in amino acids: CASSLGRPSTMRQFF. The CDR3 coding sequence is TGTGCCAGCAGCTTGGGCAGGCCCTCTACAATGAGGCAGTTCTTC. The chain uses TRBV5-6 and TRBJ2-1; unclear D gene. Per the germline V gene, CDR1 is SGHDT and CDR2 is YYEEEE. This CDR3 region has 15 residues. V was pared by 0 bases and J by 12 bases, with 19 bases between.

This clonotype was detected ten times or more. The V gene is TRBV28, the J gene TRBJ2-7; a possible D gene is TRBD2 (5 bases). The CDR3 spans 14 residues. Trimming cost V 3 bases and J 3 bases, with 12 bases left between them. CDR1 is MDHEN and CDR2 is SYDVKM in the germline V gene. The CDR3: CASSFRGSLYEQYF. DNA of the CDR3: TGTGCCAGCAGTTTTCGGGGAAGTCTCTACGAGCAGTACTTC.

This clonotype turned up a few times. The V call is TRBV28, the J call TRBJ2-2; D is possibly TRBD2 (7 bases). V was trimmed by 5 bases and J by 0 bases, leaving 22 bases between them. CDR1 MDHEN and CDR2 SYDVKM come from the germline V gene. The CDR3 runs 19 residues. The CDR3 here is CASSLALVGGPANTGELFF. The CDR3 DNA sequence: TGTGCCAGCAGTCTAGCTCTCGTGGGGGGGCCTGCGAACACCGGGGAGCTGTTTTTT.

This clonotype was counted ten times or more. The gene calls are TRBV6-6 and TRBJ2-7; 8 nucleotides match TRBD1. Per germline, CDR1 MNHNY and CDR2 SVGAGI (reference sequence). This CDR3 spans 13 amino acids. V dropped 4 bases and J dropped 4; count of bases not matched to a gene: 3. CDR3 in amino acids: CASSSTGEYEQYF. The CDR3 nucleotides read TGTGCCAGCAGTTCGACAGGGGAGTACGAGCAGTACTTC.

The chain is built from TRBV19 and TRBJ2-7, with no clear D. Germline V gives CDR1 LNHDA, CDR2 SQIVND (reference sequence). The CDR3 totals 14 residues. Trimming removed 0 bases at V and 4 bases at J, with 10 bases between. The CDR3 nucleotides are TGTGCCAGTAGTATAGATGCAGGTCTTTACGAGCAGTACTTC. Protein sequence: CASSIDAGLYEQYF.

This clonotype came up a few times. The chain has TRBV6-1 and TRBJ2-6, with D unclear. From germline, CDR1 is MNHNS and CDR2 SASEGT. Trimming shortened V by 6 bases and J by 0 bases, and 6 bases separated the two germline ends. CDR3 length: 14 amino acids. DNA for the CDR3: TGTGCCAGCAGGGAATACTCTGGGGCCAACGTCCTGACTTTC. The encoded protein is CASREYSGANVLTF.

This clonotype was counted a few times. This sequence joins TRBV7-2 and TRBJ1-3, with 7 bases that match TRBD1. Looked up from germline, CDR1 is SGHTA and CDR2 is FQGNSA. V gave up 7 bases and J gave up 2 bases; unmatched junction bases: 11. This CDR3 has 16 residues. This CDR3 reads CASNNLGQGAGNTIYF. The CDR3 DNA follows: TGTGCCAGCAACAACCTCGGCCAGGGGGCTGGAAACACCATATATTTT.

In its sample, this clonotype was seen a few times. CDR3 in amino acids: CASSLTGLAWEQYF. The CDR3 coding sequence is TGTGCCAGCAGCTTAACTGGACTAGCTTGGGAGCAGTACTTC. V gene TRBV7-9 combines with J gene TRBJ2-7, with 8 bases identical to TRBD2. In germline, CDR1 is SEHNR, CDR2 FQNEAQ (reference sequence). Losses at the gene ends were 2 bases for V and 7 bases for J; bases not matched to a gene: 7. The CDR3 is 14 amino acids.

This clonotype was recorded many times. The rearrangement joins TRBV3-1 to TRBJ1-2; TRBD1 might be the D (6 bases). Germline V gene sequence: CDR1 LGHDT, CDR2 YNNKEL (reference sequence). V shed 4 bases and J shed 9 bases, with 18 bases lying between them. The CDR3 is 14 amino acids. The CDR3 region has the DNA TGTGCCAGCAGCCCAACAGGACAGAGAATGCGCTACACCTTC. It translates to CASSPTGQRMRYTF. Combining the CDR3 with reference TRBV3-1 and TRBJ1-2 gives the whole variable domain DTAVSQTPKYLVTQMGNDKSIKCEQNLGHDTMYWYKQDSKKFLKIMFSYNNKELIINETVPNRFSPKSPDKAHLNLHINSLELGDSAVYFCASSPTGQRMRYTFGSGTRLTVV.

The chain has TRBV6-5 and TRBJ1-5; D perhaps matches TRBD1 (5 bases). The germline gives CDR1 MNHEY, CDR2 SVGAGI. Trimming took off 5 bases at V and 4 bases at J, with 12 bases between the two ends. The CDR3 is made up of 14 amino acids. The CDR3 is CASSTLGENQPQHF. The CDR3 coding sequence is TGTGCCAGCAGTACTTTAGGGGAAAATCAGCCCCAGCATTTT.

This clonotype was seen a handful of times. This sequence joins TRBV12-3 or TRBV12-4 and TRBJ1-5; a possible D gene is TRBD1 (5 bases). The V end was cut by 7 bases, the J end by 8 bases, with 15 bases between. The CDR3 is 13 residues long. CDR3 region: CASTMGGLEPQHF. CDR3 nucleotides: TGTGCCAGCACAATGGGGGGGTTGGAGCCCCAGCATTTT.

The chain joins TRBV5-6 to TRBJ2-5, with a possible D match to TRBD2 (5 bases). Germline CDR1 SGHDT, CDR2 YYEEEE. The V end lost 1 base, the J end lost 5 bases, and 15 bases lay between the germline ends. The CDR3 sequence is 15 residues long. DNA of the CDR3: TGTGCCAGCAGCTTGCCGCCGGGATCGGAGGAGACCCAGTACTTC. This translates into CASSLPPGSEETQYF.